These 24 T cell receptor beta chains originate from one sample sequenced in a study of beta chain features in type 1 diabetes. Every bit of the isolated RNA underwent reverse transcription, so sequencing read expressed TCRB transcripts. Measured with immunoSEQ multiplex PCR; TCRdb has only the in-frame clones, and not every one. The sample records roughly 500,000 clones, 11% being singletons. Specimen: naive CD4+ T cells from blood. All receptors come from a young woman in good health.

This clone was found a few times. The V gene is TRBV5-1, the J gene TRBJ2-1; TRBD1 might be the D (6 bases). Germline V gives CDR1 SGHRS, CDR2 YFSETQ. Trimming stripped 1 base from V and 8 bases from J, with 16 bases between. The CDR3 extends over 15 amino acids. The CDR3 loop reads CASSLPRTVGDEQFF. As DNA, the CDR3 is TGCGCCAGCAGCTTGCCTCGGACAGTTGGGGATGAGCAGTTCTTC.

This clone was counted only a few times. This chain connects TRBV7-2 to TRBJ2-3; 7 nucleotides match TRBD2. Germline assignment: CDR1 SGHTA and CDR2 FQGNSA. V lost 1 base to trimming and J lost 1 base; unmatched junction nucleotides: 5. The CDR3 spans 16 residues. Here the CDR3 reads CASSLVRGVGTDTQYF. The CDR3 DNA reads as TGTGCCAGCAGCTTAGTACGGGGGGTGGGCACAGATACGCAGTATTTT.

This chain uses TRBV20-1 with TRBJ1-3; D gene uncertain. The germline V gene encodes CDR1 DFQATT and CDR2 SNEGSKA (reference sequence). Trimming shortened V by 3 bases and J by 7 bases, and 7 bases separated the two germline ends. The CDR3 has 11 amino acids. In DNA form, the CDR3 reads TGCAGTGCTAGGTGGAGGAACACCATATATTTT. This translates into CSARWRNTIYF.

CDR3 residues: CASSDQDRGRDEQFF. CDR3 sequence (DNA): TGCGCCAGCAGCGATCAGGACAGGGGACGGGATGAGCAGTTCTTC. The V call is TRBV4-1, the J call TRBJ2-1; TRBD1 matches at 9 bases. The CDR3 spans 15 residues. V was clipped by 5 bases and J by 8 bases; unmatched bases: 10. Looked up from germline, CDR1 is MGHRA and CDR2 is YSYEKL.

This clone has only a few counts. The V gene is TRBV9, the J gene TRBJ2-3; D is unclear. Germline-derived CDR1 and CDR2 are SGDLS and YYNGEE. The CDR3 has 12 amino acids. V was pared by 3 bases and J by 4 bases, with 6 bases between. CDR3 bases: TGTGCCAGCAGCGACCGAGCAGATACGCAGTATTTT. This gives the protein CASSDRADTQYF.

The V call is TRBV7-2, the J call TRBJ2-7; 10 bases map to TRBD2. Trimming cost V 5 bases and J 2 bases; bases outside gene matches: 6. Germline CDR1 and CDR2: SGHTA and FQGNSA. CDR3 length: 15 residues. The CDR3: CASSLTSGATYEQYF. The CDR3 DNA reads TGTGCCAGCAGCCTCACTAGCGGGGCTACCTACGAGCAGTACTTC.

The rearrangement links TRBV21-1 to TRBJ2-5. TRBV21-1 is a listed pseudogene. CDR3 length: 15 residues. The CDR3 bases are TGTGCCAGCAGCCCAAGGCTTCAGAGCCAAGAGACCCAGTACTTC. Translating it yields CASSPRLQSQETQYF.

This chain connects TRBV6-5 to TRBJ2-1; TRBD1 aligns across 7 bases. Unmatched junction bases numbered 1, after V lost 1 base and J lost 7 bases. The CDR3 consists of 13 residues. Per the germline V gene, CDR1 is MNHEY and CDR2 is SVGAGI. CDR3 sequence (DNA): TGTGCCAGCAGTTACTTCAGGGGGAATGAGCAGTTCTTC. Translation: CASSYFRGNEQFF.

CDR3 region: CASSLVGVEQYF. CDR3 nucleotides: TGCGCCAGCAGCTTGGTCGGGGTCGAGCAGTACTTC. The rearrangement uses TRBV5-1 and TRBJ2-7, with D possibly TRBD2 on 5 matching bases. V gave up 0 bases and J gave up 6 bases, with 7 bases separating them. The CDR3 is 12 residues long. Germline lookup yields CDR1 SGHRS and CDR2 YFSETQ. The complete variable domain, with remaining parts taken from reference TRBV5-1 and TRBJ2-7, reads KAGVTQTPRYLIKTRGQQVTLSCSPISGHRSVSWYQQTPGQGLQFLFEYFSETQRNKGNFPGRFSGRQFSNSRSEMNVSTLELGDSALYLCASSLVGVEQYFGPGTRLTVT.

The chain couples TRBV5-5 to TRBJ2-5, with no clear D. The CDR3 is 15 residues long. Germline loops: CDR1 SGHKS, CDR2 YYEKEE (reference sequence). Trimming cost V 5 bases and J 5 bases, with 19 bases left between them. CDR3 protein: CASSSAVFLSETQYF. The CDR3 DNA is TGTGCCAGCAGTTCCGCGGTCTTTCTTTCGGAGACCCAGTACTTC.

V gene TRBV7-9 combines with J gene TRBJ1-6; no clear D gene. The CDR3 loop spans 15 amino acids. Germline CDR1 SEHNR, CDR2 FQNEAQ (reference sequence). Trimming removed 1 base at V and 7 bases at J, with 11 bases between. CDR3 sequence: CASSLVGNLNSPLHF. CDR3 DNA: TGTGCCAGCAGCTTAGTCGGCAACCTAAATTCACCCCTCCACTTT.

In this sample, this clone turned up a few times. The V and J genes are TRBV7-9 and TRBJ2-1; D is uncertain. The V gene lost 5 bases and the J gene lost 4 bases, with 15 bases spanning the gap. Germline V gene lookup returns CDR1 SEHNR and CDR2 FQNEAQ (reference sequence). The CDR3 runs 15 residues. As DNA, the CDR3 is TGTGCCAGCAGCCACCCCGCCCTGAGATACAATGAGCAGTTCTTC. Translated: CASSHPALRYNEQFF.

The V gene is TRBV18, the J gene TRBJ2-3; 9 nucleotides agree with TRBD1. This CDR3 has 14 amino acids. The V segment lost 4 bases and the J segment 4 bases; nucleotides outside the gene matches: 3. Germline CDR1 is KGHSH and CDR2 is LQKENI. The DNA of the CDR3 is TGTGCCAGCTCACGTACAGGGGGCCCAGATACGCAGTATTTT. Translating it yields CASSRTGGPDTQYF.

V usage is TRBV11-3 and J usage is TRBJ2-2; D is unclear. Germline CDR1 and CDR2: SGHNT and YENEEA. The length of the CDR3 is 13 residues. Trimming pared 0 bases from V and 6 bases from J, leaving 5 bases between. The CDR3 nucleotides are TGTGCCAGCAGCTTAGATCTATCCGGGGAGCTGTTTTTT. Protein: CASSLDLSGELFF. Looking up the rest from reference TRBV11-3 and TRBJ2-2 gives the full variable domain: EAGVVQSPRYKIIEKKQPVAFWCNPISGHNTLYWYLQNLGQGPELLIRYENEEAVDDSQLPKDRFSAERLKGVDSTLKIQPAELGDSAVYLCASSLDLSGELFFGEGSRLTVL.

This clone has only a few counts. The CDR3 is CASTPGVGRSGANTGELFF. In DNA, the CDR3 is TGTGCCAGCACCCCTGGTGTCGGGCGGAGCGGAGCGAACACCGGGGAGCTGTTTTTT. The V call is TRBV7-2, the J call TRBJ2-2; TRBD2 might be the D (5 bases). This CDR3 comprises 19 residues. V lost 7 bases and J 0 bases, leaving 24 bases between the germline ends. Germline V gene lookup returns CDR1 SGHTA and CDR2 FQGNSA.

This clone was observed a handful of times. The chain has TRBV5-1 and TRBJ2-3, with D possibly being TRBD1 or TRBD2 (5 bases each). This CDR3 is 16 amino acids long. Germline CDR1 SGHRS, CDR2 YFSETQ. V was clipped by 1 base and J by 3 bases, with 15 bases between them. For the CDR3, the DNA is TGCGCCAGCAGCTTGCCCTGGGACCGGGGAACAGATACGCAGTATTTT. This gives the protein CASSLPWDRGTDTQYF.

The gene calls are TRBV7-2 and TRBJ2-1; 10 nucleotides match TRBD1. CDR1 is SGHTA and CDR2 is FQGNSA in the germline V gene. CDR3 length: 15 residues. V trimming: 5 bases; J trimming: 4 bases; junction bases outside the gene matches: 5. CDR3 residues: CASSPGTGAYNEQFF. In DNA form, the CDR3 reads TGTGCCAGCAGCCCCGGGACAGGGGCATACAATGAGCAGTTCTTC.

The chain joins TRBV7-8 to TRBJ1-2; D perhaps matches TRBD1 (6 bases). The CDR3 has 15 residues. V lost 3 bases and J lost 4, with 15 bases in between. The germline V gene has CDR1 SGHVS and CDR2 FQNEAQ. CDR3 loop: CASSLGDKRLYGYTF. CDR3 bases: TGTGCCAGCAGCTTGGGGGACAAACGCCTCTATGGCTACACCTTC.

The V gene is TRBV9, the J gene TRBJ2-3; tentatively, D is TRBD1 (6 bases). The CDR3 spans 14 residues. The V gene lost 3 bases and the J gene lost 2 bases, with 10 bases spanning the gap. Germline CDR1 is SGDLS and CDR2 is YYNGEE. This CDR3 is CASSDTGTTDTQYF. CDR3 in DNA: TGTGCCAGCAGCGATACAGGGACCACAGATACGCAGTATTTT.

This clone was counted a few times. V is TRBV30 and J is TRBJ1-5; unclear D gene. The CDR3 has 15 residues. V was pared by 5 bases and J by 2 bases, with 16 bases between. CDR1 and CDR2 from the germline V gene are GTSNPN and SVGIG (reference sequence). The CDR3 is CAWARNSKGNQPQHF. CDR3 bases: TGTGCCTGGGCGCGGAACTCGAAAGGCAATCAGCCCCAGCATTTT.

Notes on this clone: The sample contains more than one DNA sequence encoding this CDR3. The gene calls are TRBV7-2 and TRBJ1-6; 9 bases fit TRBD1. Unmatched junction bases numbered 2, after V lost 2 bases and J lost 6 bases. This CDR3 has 15 amino acids. In germline, CDR1 is SGHTA, CDR2 FQGNSA. The CDR3 sequence is CASSLTGQGNSPLHF. The CDR3 bases are TGTGCCAGCAGCTTAACGGGACAGGGTAATTCACCCCTCCACTTT.

This chain uses TRBV27 with TRBJ2-1; 10 bases align to TRBD2. Trimming took 4 bases from V and 2 from J; bases not matched to a gene: 5. The length of the CDR3 is 16 residues. Germline values: CDR1 MNHEY, CDR2 SMNVEV (reference sequence). The CDR3 reads CASSSLAGGTYNEQFF. CDR3 nucleotides: TGTGCCAGCAGTTCCTTAGCGGGAGGCACCTACAATGAGCAGTTCTTC.

The J gene is TRBJ2-7, the V gene TRBV18; no clear D. CDR1 is KGHSH and CDR2 is LQKENI in the germline V gene. V lost 3 bases, J lost 6 bases, and 9 bases lay in between. The CDR3 covers 12 residues. CDR3 region: CASSPTGSEQYV. The CDR3 nucleotides are TGTGCCAGCTCACCCACCGGGTCCGAGCAGTACGTC.

This chain connects TRBV4-2 to TRBJ1-6; no firm D call. Germline V gives CDR1 LGHNA, CDR2 YNFKEQ. Trimming took 8 bases from V and 13 from J, leaving 6 bases between them. The CDR3 runs to 9 residues. The CDR3 coding sequence is TGTGCCAGCCCACCCCCCCTCCACTTT. As protein: CASPPPLHF.